These 28 T cell receptor beta chains originate from one sample sequenced in a study of vaccination and CD4 T cells after COVID-19. Their specific antigens are unknown. Researchers used the Oncomine TCR Beta short-read assay to sequence DNA from cultured CD4+ T cells. TCRdb used MiXCR to reprocess the PCR reads, holding one entry per CDR3 protein. The sample has 2,500 to 3,500 distinct CDR3 sequences; around four fifths are singletons. Treatment given: roughly 10-day PBMC culture with coronavirus spike peptide pools or control peptides (ViraFEST assay). Material for sequencing was CD4+ T cells from blood, cultured in vitro. These receptors were collected from a human donor who had recovered from COVID-19.

This chain joins TRBV24-1 and TRBJ2-3, with D perhaps given as TRBD1 or TRBD2 (5 bases each). V was shortened by 4 bases and J by 0 bases, with 13 bases between the two germline ends. Germline values: CDR1 KGHDR, CDR2 SFDVKD. The CDR3 loop spans 16 amino acids. This CDR3 reads CATSDTGTRSTDTQYF. For the CDR3, the DNA is TGTGCCACCAGTGACACCGGGACCCGTAGCACAGATACGCAGTATTTT.

By frequency in the sample, this clonotype is large (0.1 to 1%). The V gene is TRBV6-5, the J gene TRBJ1-2, with 9 bases fitting TRBD1. V gave up 0 bases and J gave up 8 bases; unmatched junction bases: 4. The length of the CDR3 is 14 residues. Germline CDR1 and CDR2: MNHEY and SVGAGI. DNA for the CDR3: TGTGCCAGCAGTTACTCCGGGACAGGGAACGGCTACACCTTC. This sequence encodes CASSYSGTGNGYTF.

The chain uses TRBV20-1 and TRBJ1-2, with a possible D match to TRBD1 (6 bases). V was cut by 6 bases and J by 7 bases, with 15 bases left in between. The CDR3 length is 12 residues. In germline, CDR1 is DFQATT, CDR2 SNEGSKA (reference sequence). Here the CDR3 DNA reads TGCAGTGCCTCGGGGGCGTCCTTTGGCTACACCTTC. Protein sequence: CSASGASFGYTF.

This chain uses TRBV7-9 with TRBJ1-2; D gene ambiguous. Trimming removed 6 bases at V and 1 base at J, with 18 bases between. Germline values: CDR1 SEHNR, CDR2 FQNEAQ (reference sequence). The CDR3 extends over 16 amino acids. The CDR3, as DNA: TGTGCCAGCAGTCCCTTTGAGTTTGGGCTTAACTATGGCTACACCTTC. Protein sequence: CASSPFEFGLNYGYTF.

This clonotype is large by share. This rearrangement joins TRBV5-6 to TRBJ1-1, with 8 positions matching TRBD1. Trimming took 0 bases from V and 1 from J; bases not matched to a gene: 14. The CDR3 is 19 amino acids. Germline lookup yields CDR1 SGHDT and CDR2 YYEEEE. Here the CDR3 DNA reads TGTGCCAGCAGCTTGGCCGCGAACAGGGGGATGCGGGCGAACACTGAAGCTTTCTTT. Its translation: CASSLAANRGMRANTEAFF.

The V gene is TRBV19, the J gene TRBJ1-2; D remains ambiguous. Germline CDR1 reads LNHDA; CDR2 reads SQIVND (reference sequence). Deletions cut 6 bases from V and 6 bases from J, with 17 bases between. The CDR3 spans 14 residues. This CDR3 reads CASRAVTRADGYTF. The CDR3 DNA reads as TGTGCCAGTAGGGCCGTGACTAGGGCGGATGGCTACACCTTC.

V gene TRBV20-1 combines with J gene TRBJ1-1, with D maybe TRBD1 (5 bases). CDR3 length: 12 residues. Per germline, CDR1 DFQATT and CDR2 SNEGSKA (reference sequence). V gave up 6 bases and J gave up 9 bases, with 17 bases separating them. The DNA of the CDR3 is TGCAGTGCCCAGGGTTGGTCTTCGAAAGCTTTCTTT. Its translation is CSAQGWSSKAFF.

This clonotype was picked up a small number of times. The chain employs TRBV7-2 and TRBJ1-1, with TRBD1 as a possible D gene (6 bases). The CDR3 contains 19 residues. Germline loops: CDR1 SGHTA, CDR2 FQGNSA. V lost 0 bases and J lost 0, with 20 bases in between. The CDR3 DNA is TGTGCCAGCAGCTTAGCGTCTACAGGGCCCGGGAGGATGAACACTGAAGCTTTCTTT. It codes for CASSLASTGPGRMNTEAFF.

The chain uses TRBV2 and TRBJ1-2; a possible D gene is TRBD1 (5 bases). Germline CDR1 is SNHLY and CDR2 is FYNNEI. The CDR3 sequence is 14 residues long. The V gene lost 2 bases and the J gene lost 8 bases, with 15 bases spanning the gap. The CDR3 bases are TGTGCCAGCAGTGAATCTCAGGGAATCGGCGGCTACACCTTC. Residues: CASSESQGIGGYTF.

The rearrangement links TRBV18 to TRBJ1-5, with 7 bases identical to TRBD1. The CDR3 runs to 14 residues. V was clipped by 5 bases and J by 9 bases; unmatched bases: 10. Germline V gene lookup returns CDR1 KGHSH and CDR2 LQKENI. The CDR3 bases are TGTGCCAGCTCAACAGGACAGGCCGAGGGGCCCCAGCATTTT. This translates into CASSTGQAEGPQHF.

This chain uses TRBV12-3 or TRBV12-4 with TRBJ1-1; tentatively, D is TRBD1 (5 bases). Deletions cut 0 bases from V and 6 bases from J, with 17 bases between. The CDR3 runs 16 residues. This CDR3 is CASSLASGAPRSEAFF. The CDR3 DNA follows: TGTGCCAGCAGTTTAGCGAGTGGGGCTCCTCGGTCTGAAGCTTTCTTT.

This clonotype has just one count. CDR3 loop: CASSLDRTNYGYTF. The CDR3 DNA follows: TGTGCCAGCAGCTTGGACAGGACCAACTATGGCTACACCTTC. V and J are TRBV7-2 and TRBJ1-2; 7 bases are shared with TRBD1. The CDR3 totals 14 residues. The trim removed 3 bases at V and 2 bases at J, leaving 3 bases unmatched. Germline loops: CDR1 SGHTA, CDR2 FQGNSA.

This chain links TRBV14 with TRBJ1-1; D not resolved. The V and J ends lost 5 bases and 6 bases respectively, with 13 bases between them. In germline, CDR1 is SGHDN, CDR2 FVKESK. This CDR3 has 13 amino acids. The CDR3: CASSTIPAAEAFF. DNA for the CDR3: TGTGCCAGCAGCACGATCCCCGCCGCTGAAGCTTTCTTT.

The chain links TRBV5-4 to TRBJ1-1; D is uncertain. V was trimmed by 2 bases and J by 2 bases, leaving 16 bases between them. CDR3 length: 16 residues. Per germline, CDR1 SGHNT and CDR2 YYREEE (reference sequence). The CDR3 reads CASSFKTPSSNTEAFF. Here the CDR3 DNA reads TGTGCCAGCAGCTTTAAGACCCCATCTTCAAACACTGAAGCTTTCTTT. The full variable domain, rest sourced from reference TRBV5-4 and TRBJ1-1, is ETGVTQSPTHLIKTRGQQVTLRCSSQSGHNTVSWYQQALGQGPQFIFQYYREEENGRGNFPPRFSGLQFPNYSSELNVNALELDDSALYLCASSFKTPSSNTEAFFGQGTRLTVV.

CDR3 sequence (DNA): TGTGCCAGTAGTACCTTACCGGGACAGGGTTCTAACGAGCAGTACTTC. It specifies CASSTLPGQGSNEQYF. The chain is built from TRBV19 and TRBJ2-7; 9 bases map to TRBD1. Looked up from germline, CDR1 is LNHDA and CDR2 is SQIVND (reference sequence). The CDR3 length is 16 residues. V lost 4 bases to trimming and J lost 5 bases; unmatched junction nucleotides: 12. The whole variable domain, remainder taken from reference TRBV19 and TRBJ2-7, is DGGITQSPKYLFRKEGQNVTLSCEQNLNHDAMYWYRQDPGQGLRLIYYSQIVNDFQKGDIAEGYSVSREKKESFPLTVTSAQKNPTAFYLCASSTLPGQGSNEQYFGPGTRLTVT.

The chain is built from TRBV9 and TRBJ1-3, with D possibly matching TRBD1 (6 bases). The germline V and J ends were trimmed by 0 bases and 4 bases, with 11 bases remaining between them. CDR3 size: 15 residues. CDR1 SGDLS and CDR2 YYNGEE come from the germline V gene. CDR3 sequence reads: CASSVASGAGNTIYF. The CDR3 coding sequence is TGTGCCAGCAGCGTAGCGTCAGGGGCGGGAAACACCATATATTTT.

This rearrangement joins TRBV15 to TRBJ1-2, with D tentatively TRBD1 (5 bases). The CDR3 runs to 13 residues. Germline V gene data show CDR1 as LNHNV and CDR2 as YYDKDF (reference sequence). Deletions cut 3 bases from V and 8 bases from J, with 13 bases between. The CDR3 protein is CATSRGHSRGYTF. CDR3 nucleotide sequence: TGTGCCACCAGCAGGGGGCATTCTCGGGGCTACACCTTC.

The chain employs TRBV20-1 and TRBJ2-7; either TRBD1 or TRBD2 may supply D (5 bases each). The CDR3 length is 14 residues. V shed 3 bases and J shed 3 bases, with 15 bases lying between them. The germline CDR1 and CDR2 sequences are DFQATT and SNEGSKA (reference sequence). CDR3: CSARRAGTFYEQYF. The CDR3 DNA reads TGCAGTGCTAGGAGGGCAGGGACCTTCTACGAGCAGTACTTC.

CDR3: CASSPFRDTYEQYF. DNA of the CDR3: TGTGCCAGCAGCCCGTTCCGGGACACCTACGAGCAGTACTTC. The chain links TRBV7-8 to TRBJ2-7, with D perhaps matching TRBD1 (6 bases). Per the germline V gene, CDR1 is SGHVS and CDR2 is FQNEAQ. Between the trimmed V and J ends, which lost 5 bases and 2 bases, there was a span of 13 bases. The CDR3 is made up of 14 amino acids. Full variable domain (missing parts from reference TRBV7-8 and TRBJ2-7): GAGVSQSPRYKVAKRGQDVALRCDPISGHVSLFWYQQALGQGPEFLTYFQNEAQLDKSGLPSDRFFAERPEGSVSTLKIQRTQQEDSAVYLCASSPFRDTYEQYFGPGTRLTVT.

V is TRBV6-1 and J is TRBJ1-5; 9 nucleotides match TRBD1. Germline assignment: CDR1 MNHNS and CDR2 SASEGT. The CDR3 is made up of 15 amino acids. Losses at the gene ends were 6 bases for V and 1 base for J; bases not matched to a gene: 4. CDR3 sequence (DNA): TGTGCCAGCAGGAGGACAGGGGTGAGCAATCAGCCCCAGCATTTT. Encoded protein: CASRRTGVSNQPQHF.

The rearrangement links TRBV2 to TRBJ1-6, with D possibly matching TRBD1 (6 bases). The germline V and J ends were trimmed by 4 bases and 10 bases, with 14 bases remaining between them. Per the germline V gene, CDR1 is SNHLY and CDR2 is FYNNEI. The CDR3 totals 14 residues. The CDR3, as DNA: TGTGCCAGCAGTGGGGGGCAGGGTGGATCACCCCTCCACTTT. Translating gives CASSGGQGGSPLHF.

The chain recombines TRBV6-5 with TRBJ1-5, with 7 bases fitting TRBD1. V trimming: 3 bases; J trimming: 7 bases; junction bases outside the gene matches: 3. Germline CDR1 is MNHEY and CDR2 is SVGAGI. This CDR3 spans 13 amino acids. The CDR3 DNA reads as TGTGCCAGCAGTTATACAGGGGACCAGCCCCAGCATTTT. Translation: CASSYTGDQPQHF.

The V and J genes are TRBV11-2 and TRBJ1-2; D gene ambiguous. This CDR3 is 13 amino acids long. Germline loops: CDR1 SGHAT, CDR2 FQNNGV. Trimming shortened V by 1 base and J by 8 bases, and 11 bases separated the two germline ends. The CDR3 sequence: CASSLGGRLGYTF. In nucleotides, the CDR3 is TGTGCCAGCAGCTTAGGTGGCAGGCTCGGCTACACCTTC.

The J gene is TRBJ2-7, the V gene TRBV7-2; 8 bases are a match to TRBD1. CDR3 length equals 14 residues. Per the germline V gene, CDR1 is SGHTA and CDR2 is FQGNSA. The V segment lost 6 bases and the J segment 5 bases; nucleotides outside the gene matches: 9. CDR3 loop: CASSLRPGGDEQYF. Here the CDR3 DNA reads TGTGCCAGCAGTCTAAGACCAGGGGGCGACGAGCAGTACTTC.

The chain uses TRBV7-8 and TRBJ1-2, with D possibly matching TRBD1 (5 bases). The length of the CDR3 is 15 residues. CDR1 and CDR2 (germline): SGHVS, FQNEAQ. The germline V and J ends were trimmed by 1 base and 6 bases, with 15 bases remaining between them. The CDR3 DNA reads as TGTGCCAGCAGCTTAGGCGTGGCAGGGCGGAATGGCTACACCTTC. Amino acid sequence: CASSLGVAGRNGYTF.

This clonotype was counted a few times. The CDR3 sequence: CSATPVDRGNYEQYF. The CDR3 DNA reads as TGCAGTGCTACCCCGGTCGACAGGGGAAACTACGAGCAGTACTTC. V usage is TRBV20-1 and J usage is TRBJ2-7; the match to TRBD1 covers 8 bases. The CDR3 is made up of 15 amino acids. Looked up from germline, CDR1 is DFQATT and CDR2 is SNEGSKA (reference sequence). The trim removed 4 bases at V and 3 bases at J, leaving 11 bases unmatched.

This clonotype was recorded once. The V gene is TRBV20-1, the J gene TRBJ2-7, with a possible D match to TRBD1 (6 bases). Germline V gene sequence: CDR1 DFQATT, CDR2 SNEGSKA (reference sequence). The V gene lost 5 bases and the J gene lost 1 base, with 12 bases spanning the gap. This CDR3 comprises 13 residues. In DNA, the CDR3 is TGCAGTGCTCTCGGGACACGGTCCTACGAGCAGTACTTC. This codes for CSALGTRSYEQYF.

The chain links TRBV25-1 to TRBJ2-5, with unresolved D. The CDR3 is 15 amino acids. V lost 6 bases to trimming and J lost 5 bases, with 19 bases between them. CDR1 MGHDK and CDR2 SYGVNS come from the germline V gene. For the CDR3, the DNA is TGTGCCAGCAGCTCGCAGTCTGCGGTTGAGGAGACCCAGTACTTC. Translating gives CASSSQSAVEETQYF.